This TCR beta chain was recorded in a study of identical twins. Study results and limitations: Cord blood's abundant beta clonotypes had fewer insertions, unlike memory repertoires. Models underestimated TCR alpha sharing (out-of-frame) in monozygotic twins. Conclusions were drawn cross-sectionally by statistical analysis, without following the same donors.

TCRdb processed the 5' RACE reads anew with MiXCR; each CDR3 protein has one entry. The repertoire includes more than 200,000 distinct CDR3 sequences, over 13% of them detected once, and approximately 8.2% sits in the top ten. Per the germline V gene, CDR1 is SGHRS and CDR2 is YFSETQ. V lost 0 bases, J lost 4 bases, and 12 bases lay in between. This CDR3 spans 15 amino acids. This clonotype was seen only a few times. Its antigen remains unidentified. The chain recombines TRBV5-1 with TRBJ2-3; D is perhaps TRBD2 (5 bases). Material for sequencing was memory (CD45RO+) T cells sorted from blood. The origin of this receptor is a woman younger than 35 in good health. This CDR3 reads CASSLVLGAADTQYF. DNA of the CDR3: TGCGCCAGCAGCTTGGTCCTGGGAGCGGCAGATACGCAGTATTTT.